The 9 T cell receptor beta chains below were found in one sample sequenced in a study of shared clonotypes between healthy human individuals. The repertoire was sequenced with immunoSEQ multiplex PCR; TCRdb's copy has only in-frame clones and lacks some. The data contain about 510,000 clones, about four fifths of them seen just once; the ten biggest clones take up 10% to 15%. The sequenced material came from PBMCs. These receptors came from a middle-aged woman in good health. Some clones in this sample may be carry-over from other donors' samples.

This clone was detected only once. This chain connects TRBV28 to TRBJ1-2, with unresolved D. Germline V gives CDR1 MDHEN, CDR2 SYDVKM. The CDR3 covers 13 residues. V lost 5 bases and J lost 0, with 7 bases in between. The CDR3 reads CASSNSANYGYTF. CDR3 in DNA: TGTGCCAGCAGTAACAGCGCTAACTATGGCTACACCTTC.

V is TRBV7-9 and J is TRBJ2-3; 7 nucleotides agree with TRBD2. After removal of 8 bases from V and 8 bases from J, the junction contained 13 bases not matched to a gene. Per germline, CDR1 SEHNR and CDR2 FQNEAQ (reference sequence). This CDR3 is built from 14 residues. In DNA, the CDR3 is TGTGCCAGCCGGGACTATGCCACGATAGGTACGCAGTATTTT. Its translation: CASRDYATIGTQYF.

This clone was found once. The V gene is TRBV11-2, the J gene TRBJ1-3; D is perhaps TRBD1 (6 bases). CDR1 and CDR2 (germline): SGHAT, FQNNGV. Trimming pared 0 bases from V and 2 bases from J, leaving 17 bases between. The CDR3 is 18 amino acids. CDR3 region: CASSLDGFPNRAGNTIYF. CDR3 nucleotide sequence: TGTGCCAGCAGCTTAGACGGTTTTCCGAACAGGGCTGGAAACACCATATATTTT.

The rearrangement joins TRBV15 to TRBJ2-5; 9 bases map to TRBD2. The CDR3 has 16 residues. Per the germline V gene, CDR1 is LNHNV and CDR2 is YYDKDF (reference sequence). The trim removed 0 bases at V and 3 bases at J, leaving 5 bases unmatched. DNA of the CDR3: TGTGCCACCAGCAGAGATTTGGTAGCGGGAGAAGAGACCCAGTACTTC. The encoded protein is CATSRDLVAGEETQYF.

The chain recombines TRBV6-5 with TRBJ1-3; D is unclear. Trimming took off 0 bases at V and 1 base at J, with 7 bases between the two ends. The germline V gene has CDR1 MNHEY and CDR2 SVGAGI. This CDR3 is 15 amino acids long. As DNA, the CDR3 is TGTGCCAGCAGTTACTCCCCCAGATCTGGAAACACCATATATTTT. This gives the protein CASSYSPRSGNTIYF.

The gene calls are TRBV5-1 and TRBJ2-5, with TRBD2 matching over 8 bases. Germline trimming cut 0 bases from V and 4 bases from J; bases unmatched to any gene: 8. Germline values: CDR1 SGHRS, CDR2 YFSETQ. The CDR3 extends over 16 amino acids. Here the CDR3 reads CASSLAGVGRGETQYF. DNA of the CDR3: TGCGCCAGCAGCTTGGCCGGGGTCGGGAGGGGAGAGACCCAGTACTTC.

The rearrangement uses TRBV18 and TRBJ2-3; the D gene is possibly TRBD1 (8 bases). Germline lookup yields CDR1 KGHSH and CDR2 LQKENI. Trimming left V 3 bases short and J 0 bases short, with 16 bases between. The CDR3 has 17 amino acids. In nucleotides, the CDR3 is TGTGCCAGCTCACCGCCGCGGGGGACAGGTAGCACAGATACGCAGTATTTT. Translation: CASSPPRGTGSTDTQYF.

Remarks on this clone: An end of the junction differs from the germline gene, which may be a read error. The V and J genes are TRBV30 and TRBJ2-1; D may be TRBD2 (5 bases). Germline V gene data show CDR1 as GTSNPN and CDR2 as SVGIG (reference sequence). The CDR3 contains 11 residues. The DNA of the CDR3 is TGTGCCTGGAGTGCGACTACACTCGAAGTCTTC. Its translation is CAWSATTLEVF. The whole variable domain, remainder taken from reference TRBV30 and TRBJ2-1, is SQTIHQWPATLVQPVGSPLSLECTVEGTSNPNLYWYRQAAGRGLQLLFYSVGIGQISSEVPQNLSASRPQDRQFILSSKKLLLSDSGFYLCAWSATTLEVFGPGTRLTVL.

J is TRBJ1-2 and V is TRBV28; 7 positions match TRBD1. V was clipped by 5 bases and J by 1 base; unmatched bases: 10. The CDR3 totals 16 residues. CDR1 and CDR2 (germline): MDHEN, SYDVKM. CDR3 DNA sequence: TGTGCCAGCAGTAACGGACAGGCATACCTTAACTATGGCTACACCTTC. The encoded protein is CASSNGQAYLNYGYTF.